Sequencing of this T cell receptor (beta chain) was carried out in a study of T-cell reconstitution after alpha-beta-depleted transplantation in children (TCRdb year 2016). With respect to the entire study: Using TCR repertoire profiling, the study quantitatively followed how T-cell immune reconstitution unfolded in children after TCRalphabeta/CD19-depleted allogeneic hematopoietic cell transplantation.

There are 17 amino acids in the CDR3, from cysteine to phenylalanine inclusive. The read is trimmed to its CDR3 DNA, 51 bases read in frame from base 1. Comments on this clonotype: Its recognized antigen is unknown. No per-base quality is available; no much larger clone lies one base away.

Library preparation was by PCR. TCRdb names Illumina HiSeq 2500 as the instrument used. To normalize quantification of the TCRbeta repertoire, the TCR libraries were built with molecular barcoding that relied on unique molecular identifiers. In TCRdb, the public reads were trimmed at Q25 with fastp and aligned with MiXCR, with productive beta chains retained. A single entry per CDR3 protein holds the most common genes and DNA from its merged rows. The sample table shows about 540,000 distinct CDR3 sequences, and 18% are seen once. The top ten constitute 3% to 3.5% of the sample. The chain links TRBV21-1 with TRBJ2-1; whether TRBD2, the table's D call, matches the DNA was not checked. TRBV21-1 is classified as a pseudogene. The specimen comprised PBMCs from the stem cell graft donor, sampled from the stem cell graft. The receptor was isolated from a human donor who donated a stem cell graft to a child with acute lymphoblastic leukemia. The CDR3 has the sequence CASSKHCVNPTSIEQFF. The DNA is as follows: TGTGCCAGCAGCAAACACTGTGTAAATCCGACTAGTATTGAGCAGTTCTTC.